The text below deals with one T cell receptor (beta chain). This sample is part of a study of tumor and adjacent non-tumor tissue in lung cancer. Trimming pared 7 bases from V and 0 bases from J, leaving 13 bases between. From germline, CDR1 is SGHNT and CDR2 YYREEE (reference sequence). This CDR3 comprises 14 residues. TCRbeta libraries were built with three rounds of nested PCR, modified from ARM-PCR. TCRdb analysed the multiplex PCR reads with MiXCR anew, one entry per CDR3 protein. There are 71,000 or so distinct CDR3 sequences in the sample; around 75% occur only once, and 10% to 15% lies in the top ten. No cell sorting was done before RNA was extracted from the tissue.

Sequencing was performed on lung tumor tissue. The V and J genes are TRBV5-4 and TRBJ1-1; D ambiguous. The sequence was collected from a woman aged 45-59 years with non-small cell lung cancer. The CDR3: CASGSLSLNTEAFF. CDR3 bases: TGTGCCAGCGGCTCGTTGTCCTTGAACACTGAAGCTTTCTTT.